Reported below is one T cell receptor (beta chain). A few counts support this clonotype. Its antigen has not been determined. Base qualities are not at hand, and no much larger clone is one base apart. The data were taken from a study of blood T cells in healthy people across ages (dated by TCRdb to about 2015). Regarding the complete study: In model experiments, template switching captured roughly one uniquely barcoded TCR beta cDNA molecule for every two T cells. To track age-related changes in TCR beta repertoire diversity, the study relied on deep sequencing normalized with unique cDNA molecular identifiers. The study analyzed two additional independent replicas of 1 million unique cDNA reads from the same blood draw for two donors, one aged 18 to 29 and one aged 80 or older. Four age groups were formed from the donors: young (average approximately 15 years), middle-aged (around 40), aged (62) and long-lived (roughly 88). Overall study results and their limits: Donor CMV infection status was unknown, potentially confounding age-related changes in expanded clonotypes. As age increased, observed TCR beta diversity per million T cells dropped in a roughly linear way, and a significant reduction was already evident by age 40. The percentage of naive T cells measured by flow cytometry correlated strongly with observed TCR beta diversity. Conclusive comparison of naive and antigen-experienced compartments was prevented by the profiling of bulk unsorted PBMCs. Estimates of total diversity from one million sequenced T cells were regarded as lower bounds and underestimates. The long-lived group showed more naive CD4+ T cells, fewer expanded clones and increased TCR diversity than the aged group, suggesting age selection.

Donors were a few dozen systemically healthy Caucasian individuals from Russia aged roughly 6 to 100 years. Around 10 milliliters of peripheral blood were drawn from each donor into EDTA-treated Vacutainer tubes. Ficoll-Paque density-gradient centrifugation was used to isolate PBMCs, with at least 6.5 million per sample. Trizol reagent was used to extract total RNA from the PBMCs, yielding at least 5 micrograms per sample. The percentages of naive CD45RAhigh/CD27high T cells were determined by flow cytometry on a PBMC aliquot from every donor. CDR1 and CDR2 (MNHEY, SVGAGI) derive from the germline V gene. Including cysteine and phenylalanine, the CDR3 has 12 amino acids. The kept DNA is CDR3 alone, 36 bases in frame from the first base. Germline trimming amounts to 5 bases on V and 8 bases on J, with 5 as the count of junction bases outside the gene matches. Receptor libraries were prepared by 5' RACE. This sample was sequenced with an Illumina HiSeq 2500. A second PCR of roughly 7 to 12 cycles was performed with a sample-barcoded 5' primer and a J-beta primer mix. A unique molecular identifier was introduced onto each TCR beta cDNA molecule by a template-switch 5' adaptor carrying 12 random nucleotides. Each sample yielded at least 3 million CDR3-containing paired-end reads. First-strand cDNA synthesis was performed from all RNA using the Mint cDNA synthesis kit, with priming by a TRBC-specific oligonucleotide. Following uracil-DNA glycosylase treatment, a first 18-cycle PCR with universal primers M1SS and BC2_uni_R was performed on all cDNA. As for the authors' bioinformatics: Each sample was normalized by randomly selecting 1 million high-quality reads, each carrying a distinct molecular identifier. Instead of being binned into consensus sequences, reads that shared molecular identifiers were thrown out. CDR3 identification, clonotype clustering and error correction used MiTCR with a Q25 quality threshold and the strictest error-elimination algorithm. A nonparametric unseen species model with Euler transformation was used to estimate lower-bound total TCR beta diversity. TCRdb reanalyzed the raw reads on its own, using fastp at Q25 for trimming and MiXCR for clone calling, and kept in-frame beta chains. Rows with a matching CDR3 protein are joined into one entry that keeps the most common DNA and genes. These V and J calls originate from TCRdb's pipeline instead of the authors' own analysis. In this sample the table shows around 1,000,000 distinct CDR3 sequences, approximately 25% of which occur a single time. The ten biggest clones cover 0.65% to 0.95% of the sample.

These data were also reused for a study on T cells of mothers and their children. That second report states: Nine systemically healthy Caucasian individuals, comprising three mothers and their six children, were included as donors. cDNA synthesis consumed the entire amount of extracted RNA, loaded at approximately 1.6 ug RNA in each 15 ul reaction. In the second PCR, sample barcodes and 2-4 random nucleotides were introduced via the M1S primer. Over 9.5 million TCR beta CDR3 reads were obtained for each mother, and some 3.1 million reads were obtained for each child. Thymic selection shapes the output of TCR recombination in a similar way in related and unrelated pairs, and inherited differences have a minor effect. Normalized repertoire overlap was always slightly but never significantly higher in related than unrelated mother-child pairs. Persistent microchimeric T cell clones were not detected, at a sensitivity of about 90 clones per million clonotypes. Deep NGS was used in the study to compare the TCR beta repertoires of mothers and children and to look for features that separate related mother-child pairs from unrelated individuals. On average, the children were 11 +/- 4 years old, while the mothers were about 40 +/- 4 years old. After adapter ligation was performed with NEBNext reagents, the libraries were sequenced on an Illumina HiSeq 2000 with 100+100 nt paired-end reads. To prevent cross-contamination, the mother and child libraries were prepared a month apart and were sequenced in separate runs. Between about 500,000 and 2,100,000 distinct TCR beta clonotypes were identified per donor. Naive TCR beta clonotypes were estimated from low-frequency clonotypes matched to each donor's FACS-determined naive share, without sorting.

Sequencing input: blood. This sequence was found in a girl aged 2-15 years in good health. Recombination linked TRBV6-5 to TRBJ1-2; the central 7 bases match TRBD1. The DNA is as follows: TGTGCCAGCAGTCATCAGGGGGGCGGCTACACCTTC. Its protein is CASSHQGGGYTF.